What follows are 20 T cell receptor beta chains derived from one specimen sequenced in a study of tumor-infiltrating lymphocytes in primary liver carcinoma. The template, roughly 0.45 ug total RNA, yielded TCR beta cDNA made with a constant-region primer. Three nested multiplex PCR rounds of slightly modified ARM-PCR generated TCR beta libraries. PCR rounds one and two used TRBV1-TRBV30 forward primers with a C-beta reverse primer for around 10 cycles each. MiXCR, applied by TCRdb to the multiplex PCR reads, yields one record per CDR3 protein. Altogether a few hundred thousand distinct CDR3 sequences are present, around three fifths being singletons, with the ten largest covering about 15%. Germline DNA was also extracted, and blood RNA was taken from unsorted whole blood. Material: peripheral blood. Every receptor here comes from a woman in her 30s with primary liver carcinoma and hepatitis B virus infection.

This clonotype occurred a few times. Since a much larger clone is just one base distant, this may be a read error. V and J are TRBV11-2 and TRBJ2-1; 10 nucleotides match TRBD2. CDR3 length equals 13 residues. Per the germline V gene, CDR1 is SGHAT and CDR2 is FQNNGV. The CDR3 sequence is CVSSLAGDHEQFF. The CDR3 DNA is TGTGTCAGCAGTCTAGCGGGAGACCATGAGCAGTTCTTC.

The sample holds many counts of this clonotype. The genes are TRBV11-2 and TRBJ2-7; 12 positions agree with TRBD2. The CDR3 spans 14 residues. V dropped 4 bases and J dropped 7; count of bases not matched to a gene: 5. Germline CDR1 is SGHAT and CDR2 is FQNNGV. CDR3: CASSWGLAGLEQYF. CDR3 sequence (DNA): TGTGCCAGCAGCTGGGGACTAGCGGGTCTAGAGCAGTACTTC.

This chain uses TRBV7-2 with TRBJ1-5; 12 bases are shared with TRBD1. The CDR3 is 16 residues long. V lost 0 bases, J lost 7 bases, and 4 bases stayed unmatched. Germline CDR1 and CDR2: SGHTA and FQGNSA. CDR3 sequence (DNA): TGTGCCAGCAGCTTAGCGGGACAGGGGGCAACGCAGCCCCAGCATTTT. This gives the protein CASSLAGQGATQPQHF.

The genes are TRBV6-1 and TRBJ2-1; the match to TRBD2 covers 7 bases. The end of the DNA is better explained by TRBJ2-7, so the J call may be wrong. From germline, CDR1 is MNHNS and CDR2 SASEGT. This CDR3 spans 14 amino acids. The CDR3 sequence: CSGRLAGEGGEQYF. In DNA, the CDR3 is TGTTCTGGCAGACTAGCCGGAGAGGGTGGTGAGCAGTACTTC.

A remark on this clonotype: The final CDR3 position lacks the conserved phenylalanine or tryptophan, pointing to a likely read error. CDR3 protein: CASSFSQGAAYEQYL. In DNA, the CDR3 is TGTGCCAGCAGCTTTTCGCAGGGGGCAGCCTACGAGCAGTACCTC. The gene calls are TRBV5-5 and TRBJ2-7; 8 nucleotides match TRBD1. The CDR3 is 15 amino acids. The V and J ends lost 2 bases and 2 bases, in that order; junction bases with no gene match: 6. CDR1 SGHKS and CDR2 YYEKEE come from the germline V gene (reference sequence).

The chain recombines TRBV29-1 with TRBJ2-4, with a weak D call TRBD2 (5 bases). The CDR3 loop spans 15 amino acids. From germline, CDR1 is SQVTM and CDR2 ANQGSEA. Trimming pared 6 bases from V and 3 bases from J, leaving 18 bases between. The CDR3 protein is CSVVPPGAGKNIQYF. The CDR3 DNA reads TGCAGCGTAGTACCCCCAGGTGCGGGCAAAAACATTCAGTACTTC. Supplemented by reference TRBV29-1 and TRBJ2-4, the full variable domain reads SAVISQKPSRDICQRGTSLTIQCQVDSQVTMMFWYRQQPGQSLTLIATANQGSEATYESGFVIDKFPISRPNLTFSTLTVSNMSPEDSSIYLCSVVPPGAGKNIQYFGAGTRLSVL.

The chain recombines TRBV6-2 or TRBV6-3 with TRBJ2-7; D may be TRBD2 (6 bases). The V end lost 4 bases, the J end lost 6 bases, and 19 bases lay between the germline ends. The CDR3 has 15 amino acids. The germline V gene encodes CDR1 MNHEY and CDR2 SVGEGT. CDR3 in DNA: TGTGCCAGCAGTTCTTTAGCGGAATCCTACCTCGAGCAGTACTTC. Amino acid sequence: CASSSLAESYLEQYF.

Turning to this clonotype: This sequence may be a read error, since a much larger clone differs from it by one base. The chain employs TRBV6-2 or TRBV6-3 and TRBJ1-4; D gene ambiguous. The germline V gene has CDR1 MNHEY and CDR2 SVGEGT. This CDR3 is built from 14 residues. CDR3 DNA sequence: TGTGCCAGCAGTTACGCCGTCGCGAGCGAAAAACAGTTTTTT. This sequence encodes CASSYAVASEKQFF.

As concerns this clonotype: A much larger clone is a single base away; this may be a read error. V gene TRBV12-3 or TRBV12-4 combines with J gene TRBJ2-7; D is undetermined. The CDR3 sequence is 12 residues long. Trimming stripped 3 bases from V and 6 bases from J, with 9 bases between. In DNA form, the CDR3 reads TGTGCCAGCAGTTTCACAGAACTCGAGCAGTACTTC. This translates into CASSFTELEQYF.

About this clonotype itself: A single base separates this from a much larger clone, so it may be a read error. The CDR3 sequence is CASSQASGRTGELFF. As DNA, the CDR3 is TGTGCCAGCAGTCAAGCTAGCGGGAGGACCGGGGAGCTGTTTTTT. The rearrangement joins TRBV6-2 or TRBV6-3 to TRBJ2-2; 11 nucleotides agree with TRBD2. Trimming cost V 5 bases and J 5 bases; bases outside gene matches: 4. This CDR3 comprises 15 residues. Per germline, CDR1 MNHEY and CDR2 SVGEGT.

Only a few counts were recorded for this clonotype. The gene calls are TRBV7-9 and TRBJ2-1; maybe TRBD2 (6 bases). The V end lost 6 bases, the J end lost 7 bases, and 13 bases lay between the germline ends. The CDR3 has 13 amino acids. Germline V gene sequence: CDR1 SEHNR, CDR2 FQNEAQ (reference sequence). The CDR3 reads CASRREVVNEQFF. CDR3 nucleotides: TGTGCCAGCAGGAGGGAGGTGGTGAATGAGCAGTTCTTC.

This clonotype was seen repeatedly, ten times or more. CDR3 loop: CSVWTGKKTQYF. The CDR3 DNA sequence: TGCAGCGTCTGGACAGGGAAAAAGACCCAGTACTTC. The V call is TRBV29-1, the J call TRBJ2-5; TRBD1 aligns across 8 bases. The CDR3 totals 12 residues. Trimming removed 6 bases from V and 6 bases from J; junction bases left unmatched: 6. The germline gives CDR1 SQVTM, CDR2 ANQGSEA.

The sample holds a few counts of this clonotype. Possible read error: a much larger clone is one base away. The chain is built from TRBV6-2 or TRBV6-3 and TRBJ2-2; TRBD2 agrees at 9 bases. Germline V gene sequence: CDR1 MNHEY, CDR2 SVGEGT. This CDR3 spans 15 amino acids. Trimming removed 4 bases from V and 10 bases from J; junction bases left unmatched: 10. In DNA, the CDR3 is TGTGCCAGCAGTTCCGCCTCGCTAGCGGGAAAGGAGCTGTTTTTT. Its translation: CASSSASLAGKELFF.

Comments on this clonotype: Possible read error: a much larger clone is one base away. The rearrangement links TRBV12-3 or TRBV12-4 to TRBJ1-4; TRBD1 is a possible D gene (5 bases). This CDR3 contains 15 residues. V shed 7 bases and J shed 8 bases, with 20 bases lying between them. The CDR3 spells CASTLGGAGTEKLFF. The CDR3 DNA reads as TGTGCCAGCACCCTCGGAGGGGCAGGGACCGAAAAACTGTTTTTT.

As regards this clonotype: Given a much more abundant clone one base away, this may be a read error. This chain links TRBV4-3 with TRBJ2-7, with 7 nucleotides matching TRBD2. V lost 0 bases and J lost 7; bases outside the gene matches: 15. Per the germline V gene, CDR1 is LGHNA and CDR2 is YSLEER. CDR3 size: 17 residues. The CDR3 protein is CASSQDLGTGGGKEQYF. CDR3 coding DNA: TGCGCCAGCAGCCAAGATCTTGGTACGGGAGGAGGAAAGGAGCAGTACTTC.

This clonotype was counted a few times. The chain uses TRBV7-8 and TRBJ2-3; D is unclear. The ends were cut back, 5 bases at V and 2 bases at J, with 11 bases in the middle. The germline CDR1 and CDR2 sequences are SGHVS and FQNEAQ. CDR3 length: 14 residues. The CDR3 protein is CASSPRTATDTQYF. The CDR3 DNA reads TGTGCCAGCAGCCCCCGGACGGCCACAGATACGCAGTATTTT.

Concerning this clonotype itself: This may arise from a read error, as a much more abundant clone is one base away. J is TRBJ2-7 and V is TRBV12-3 or TRBV12-4; D is undetermined. V shed 3 bases and J shed 7 bases, with 16 bases lying between them. There are 14 residues in the CDR3. CDR3 in amino acids: CASSLGCRLSEQYF. The CDR3 region has the DNA TGTGCCAGCAGTTTGGGGTGTAGGTTGTCGGAGCAGTACTTC.

V is TRBV11-2 and J is TRBJ2-1; D not certain. V lost 1 base and J 4 bases, leaving 8 bases between the germline ends. The germline CDR1 and CDR2 sequences are SGHAT and FQNNGV. The CDR3 sequence is 14 residues long. CDR3 sequence reads: CASSLAGDYNEQFF. DNA of the CDR3: TGTGCCAGCAGCTTAGCAGGAGATTACAATGAGCAGTTCTTC. Together with reference TRBV11-2 and TRBJ2-1, the CDR3 gives the full variable domain: EAGVAQSPRYKIIEKRQSVAFWCNPISGHATLYWYQQILGQGPKLLIQFQNNGVVDDSQLPKDRFSAERLKGVDSTLKIQPAKLEDSAVYLCASSLAGDYNEQFFGPGTRLTVL.

To note about this clonotype: A much bigger clone sits one base away, suggesting this may be a read error. The chain joins TRBV10-3 to TRBJ2-3; D gene ambiguous. Germline V lookup: CDR1 ENHRY, CDR2 SYGVKD. Trimming took off 11 bases at V and 2 bases at J, with 14 bases between the two ends. This CDR3 has 13 residues. The CDR3 is CAAATLYTDTQYF. CDR3 nucleotides: TGTGCCGCCGCCACTCTGTACACAGATACGCAGTATTTT.

This clonotype came up once. One end of the junction fails to match germline, which may point to a read error. The chain carries TRBV11-1 and TRBJ2-1; the match to TRBD1 covers 9 bases. Germline CDR1 and CDR2: SGHAT and FQDESV (reference sequence). The CDR3 consists of 14 residues. The CDR3 loop reads CASRPGTGYNEQLF. The CDR3 DNA sequence: TGTGCCAGTAGACCCGGGACAGGGTACAATGAGCAGCTCTTC.